A single sample is the source of the 10 T cell receptor beta chains below, sequenced in a study of CD8+CD57+ T cells in acquired aplastic anemia. Genomic DNA provided the template from which TCR beta VDJ and CDR3 profiles were obtained. TCRdb re-called the reads through MiXCR, storing one row per CDR3 protein. The sample holds some 240,000 distinct CDR3 sequences, 30% to 40% seen once. Sequences were obtained from sorted CD4+, CD8+, or CD8+CD57+ T cells (not recorded which) from PBMCs. The receptors were gathered from a human donor in good health, serving as a control.

This clonotype showed up many times. The chain employs TRBV20-1 and TRBJ1-4, with D unresolved. Trimming stripped 0 bases from V and 7 bases from J, with 15 bases between. The CDR3 extends over 15 amino acids. Germline CDR1 is DFQATT and CDR2 is SNEGSKA (reference sequence). CDR3 nucleotide sequence: TGCAGTGCTAGAGATAATGGGTGGTATAGTGAAAAACTGTTTTTT. Amino acid sequence: CSARDNGWYSEKLFF.

This clonotype was picked up many times. V usage is TRBV9 and J usage is TRBJ2-1; D gene unclear. This CDR3 is built from 15 residues. V lost 0 bases to trimming and J lost 0 bases, with 7 bases between them. Germline CDR1 is SGDLS and CDR2 is YYNGEE. The CDR3 DNA sequence: TGTGCCAGCAGCGTAGTTAGTTACTCCTACAATGAGCAGTTCTTC. It codes for CASSVVSYSYNEQFF.

This chain links TRBV29-1 with TRBJ1-1; 7 bases fit TRBD1. Germline-derived CDR1 and CDR2 are SQVTM and ANQGSEA. Trimming removed 1 base from V and 10 bases from J; junction bases left unmatched: 6. The CDR3 extends over 12 amino acids. CDR3 sequence: CSVEGDRVGAFF. For the CDR3, the DNA is TGCAGCGTTGAAGGCGACAGGGTGGGAGCTTTCTTT. Full variable domain (outside the CDR3, taken from reference TRBV29-1 and TRBJ1-1): SAVISQKPSRDICQRGTSLTIQCQVDSQVTMMFWYRQQPGQSLTLIATANQGSEATYESGFVIDKFPISRPNLTFSTLTVSNMSPEDSSIYLCSVEGDRVGAFFGQGTRLTVV.

A note on this clonotype: This clone may be a read error of a much larger clone one base away. This chain links TRBV19 with TRBJ2-5; 7 nucleotides agree with TRBD2. CDR1 is LNHDA, CDR2 SQIVND, per germline (reference sequence). CDR3 length: 15 amino acids. The CDR3 region is CASSITGGNQEAQYF. Here the CDR3 DNA reads TGTGCCAGTAGTATCACGGGGGGAAACCAAGAGGCCCAGTACTTC.

V usage is TRBV20-1 and J usage is TRBJ2-1; 8 bases line up with TRBD2. Germline V lookup: CDR1 DFQATT, CDR2 SNEGSKA (reference sequence). This CDR3 contains 15 residues. The V segment lost 5 bases and the J segment 8 bases; nucleotides outside the gene matches: 14. The CDR3 is CSAPARAGGMDEQFF. CDR3 nucleotide sequence: TGCAGTGCTCCCGCCCGGGCGGGAGGAATGGATGAGCAGTTCTTC.

Ten or more counts support this clonotype. J is TRBJ1-1 and V is TRBV20-1; D may be TRBD1 (5 bases). The germline V and J ends were trimmed by 4 bases and 0 bases, with 9 bases remaining between them. Germline V CDR1 and CDR2: DFQATT, SNEGSKA (reference sequence). The CDR3 has 13 residues. CDR3 residues: CSAKSTVNTEAFF. The DNA of the CDR3 is TGCAGTGCTAAATCGACAGTGAACACTGAAGCTTTCTTT.

V and J are TRBV9 and TRBJ1-6; D remains unclear. The CDR3 runs to 16 residues. Germline CDR1 SGDLS, CDR2 YYNGEE. The V and J ends lost 0 bases and 8 bases respectively, with 15 bases between them. CDR3 in amino acids: CASSVEEELADSPLHF. Written as DNA, the CDR3 is TGTGCCAGCAGCGTAGAGGAGGAGTTAGCAGATTCACCCCTCCACTTT.

The genes are TRBV18 and TRBJ2-3; perhaps D is TRBD1 or TRBD2 (5 bases each). V was cut by 1 base and J by 6 bases, with 8 bases left in between. The CDR3 extends over 13 amino acids. Germline CDR1 is KGHSH and CDR2 is LQKENI. In nucleotides, the CDR3 is TGTGCCAGCTCACCACTAGGGGACGATACGCAGTATTTT. This sequence encodes CASSPLGDDTQYF. The full variable domain, completed using reference TRBV18 and TRBJ2-3, is NAGVMQNPRHLVRRRGQEARLRCSPMKGHSHVYWYRQLPEEGLKFMVYLQKENIIDESGMPKERFSAEFPKEGPSILRIQQVVRGDSAAYFCASSPLGDDTQYFGPGTRLTVL.

This clonotype has more than one count but fewer than ten. A much larger clone sits a single nucleotide away, making a read error possible. Likely a read error: the CDR3 ends without its conserved phenylalanine or tryptophan. The chain joins TRBV15 to TRBJ1-1, with D perhaps TRBD1 (6 bases). The CDR3 has 16 amino acids. With 0 bases removed from V and 1 base from J, the gap between germline ends came to 12 bases. Germline V gives CDR1 LNHNV, CDR2 YYDKDF (reference sequence). CDR3 nucleotide sequence: TGTGCCACCAGCAGAGATTGGGAGGGGGGGAACACTGAAGCTTTCTCT. This translates into CATSRDWEGGNTEAFS.

This clonotype was counted ten times or more. J is TRBJ2-1 and V is TRBV7-3; D uncertain. Germline values: CDR1 SGHTA, CDR2 FQGTGA. This CDR3 comprises 14 residues. V was clipped by 4 bases and J by 4 bases, with 11 bases between them. For the CDR3, the DNA is TGTGCCAGCAGCTCAAAGGGCCAATACAATGAGCAGTTCTTC. It codes for CASSSKGQYNEQFF.